This passage covers 13 T cell receptor beta chains from one sample sequenced in a study of T cells after yellow fever vaccination. TCRdb re-analysed the 5' RACE reads in MiXCR, keeping a single row per CDR3 protein. The repertoire holds roughly 250,000 distinct CDR3 sequences, 10% to 15% seen once, with about 0.51% in the top ten. This material consisted of CD4+ T cells sorted from PBMCs, taken 45 days after the yellow fever booster vaccination. The receptors originated from a man aged 25 to 40 who received the YFV17D yellow fever vaccine.

This clonotype was observed many times. The V gene is TRBV27, the J gene TRBJ2-3; D uncertain. Between the trimmed V and J ends, which lost 6 bases and 6 bases, there was a span of 10 bases. The CDR3 spans 12 residues. CDR1 is MNHEY, CDR2 SMNVEV, per germline (reference sequence). The CDR3 nucleotides are TGTGCCAGCAGGGCTAGGATGGATACGCAGTATTTT. Amino acids: CASRARMDTQYF.

This clonotype was counted between two and nine times. This chain connects TRBV29-1 to TRBJ2-3; D might be TRBD2 (5 bases). This CDR3 spans 16 amino acids. Germline lookup yields CDR1 SQVTM and CDR2 ANQGSEA. V shed 7 bases and J shed 2 bases, with 22 bases lying between them. The CDR3 coding sequence is TGCAGCGCCCGGGGAATTCCAGCGAGAGACACAGATACGCAGTATTTT. Its translation is CSARGIPARDTDTQYF.

This clonotype occurred many times. The gene calls are TRBV3-1 and TRBJ1-1; 7 bases fit TRBD1. With 4 bases clipped from V and 4 bases from J, the junction kept 3 bases outside the gene matches. Per germline, CDR1 LGHDT and CDR2 YNNKEL (reference sequence). The CDR3 consists of 13 residues. In nucleotides, the CDR3 is TGTGCCAGCAGCCCCCGACAGGGCACTGAAGCTTTCTTT. Amino acids: CASSPRQGTEAFF.

The table lists this clonotype with a few counts. J is TRBJ2-2 and V is TRBV20-1, with 11 bases matching TRBD2. CDR1 DFQATT and CDR2 SNEGSKA come from the germline V gene (reference sequence). The CDR3 contains 16 residues. The V gene end was trimmed by 6 bases and the J gene end by 2 bases; junction bases not matched to a gene: 8. CDR3 nucleotides: TGCAGTGCCCGGGGACTAGCGGAGATAAACACCGGGGAGCTGTTTTTT. It translates to CSARGLAEINTGELFF.

This clonotype was detected only a few times. V and J are TRBV18 and TRBJ2-5; 7 nucleotides line up with TRBD1. This CDR3 spans 15 amino acids. The germline gives CDR1 KGHSH, CDR2 LQKENI. With 0 bases clipped from V and 2 bases from J, the junction kept 3 bases outside the gene matches. The CDR3: CASSPPGTAQETQYF. The DNA for the CDR3 is TGTGCCAGCTCACCACCTGGGACAGCACAAGAGACCCAGTACTTC. The full variable domain, in which reference TRBV18 and TRBJ2-5 provide the parts outside the CDR3, is NAGVMQNPRHLVRRRGQEARLRCSPMKGHSHVYWYRQLPEEGLKFMVYLQKENIIDESGMPKERFSAEFPKEGPSILRIQQVVRGDSAAYFCASSPPGTAQETQYFGPGTRLLVL.

This clonotype was seen only a few times. This chain connects TRBV5-1 to TRBJ2-5; TRBD1 matches 7 bases. Germline loops: CDR1 SGHRS, CDR2 YFSETQ. The CDR3 spans 15 residues. After removal of 0 bases from V and 1 base from J, the junction contained 3 bases not matched to a gene. CDR3 region: CASSLGPGGQETQYF. CDR3 coding DNA: TGCGCCAGCAGCTTGGGCCCAGGGGGCCAAGAGACCCAGTACTTC.

This clonotype was found a few times. The chain is built from TRBV27 and TRBJ2-5, with D tentatively TRBD2 (6 bases). The CDR3 extends over 16 amino acids. V lost 3 bases and J 4 bases, leaving 18 bases between the germline ends. Germline CDR1 MNHEY, CDR2 SMNVEV (reference sequence). The CDR3 sequence is CASSFDGGRRGETQYF. The CDR3 region has the DNA TGTGCCAGCAGTTTTGATGGAGGGCGGAGAGGAGAGACCCAGTACTTC.

This clonotype was counted at least ten times. The chain joins TRBV6-2 or TRBV6-3 to TRBJ2-3; D call uncertain. This CDR3 comprises 13 residues. Trimming pared 2 bases from V and 1 base from J, leaving 4 bases between. The germline gives CDR1 MNHEY, CDR2 SVGEGT. CDR3 region: CASSYGRTDTQYF. CDR3 nucleotide sequence: TGTGCCAGCAGTTACGGCCGCACAGATACGCAGTATTTT.

About this clonotype: A much larger clone is a single base away; this may be a read error. The gene calls are TRBV5-1 and TRBJ2-1; D might be TRBD2 (6 bases). This CDR3 spans 14 amino acids. Germline CDR1 is SGHRS and CDR2 is YFSETQ. V was trimmed by 3 bases and J by 3 bases, leaving 10 bases between them. CDR3 sequence: CASSSGGDYNEQFF. CDR3 nucleotide sequence: TGCGCCAGCAGCTCGGGCGGGGACTACAATGAGCAGTTCTTC. The full variable domain, rest sourced from reference TRBV5-1 and TRBJ2-1, is KAGVTQTPRYLIKTRGQQVTLSCSPISGHRSVSWYQQTPGQGLQFLFEYFSETQRNKGNFPGRFSGRQFSNSRSEMNVSTLELGDSALYLCASSSGGDYNEQFFGPGTRLTVL.

The CDR3 DNA is TGTGCCAGCAGCAGATGGACGTCGCGGACAGATACGCAGTATTTT. Translation: CASSRWTSRTDTQYF. V and J are TRBV9 and TRBJ2-3; D gene uncertain. This CDR3 contains 15 residues. Germline assignment: CDR1 SGDLS and CDR2 YYNGEE. Trimming took 4 bases from V and 3 from J, leaving 15 bases between them.

Only a few counts were recorded for this clonotype. The V call is TRBV29-1, the J call TRBJ2-1; perhaps TRBD2 as D (7 bases). This CDR3 contains 14 residues. In germline, CDR1 is SQVTM, CDR2 ANQGSEA. V lost 8 bases to trimming and J lost 6 bases, with 20 bases between them. The chain's CDR3 is CSLNRGGVGNEQFF. The CDR3, as DNA: TGCAGCTTAAATCGAGGGGGGGTAGGCAATGAGCAGTTCTTC.

This clonotype was observed at least ten times. The J gene is TRBJ2-1, the V gene TRBV7-6, with 9 bases matching TRBD1. Per the germline V gene, CDR1 is SGHVS and CDR2 is FNYEAQ. The V segment lost 1 base and the J segment 5 bases; nucleotides outside the gene matches: 15. This CDR3 is built from 19 residues. The CDR3 spells CASSLGYSFGTGFDNEQFF. The CDR3 nucleotides read TGTGCCAGCAGCTTAGGCTATAGTTTCGGGACAGGGTTTGACAATGAGCAGTTCTTC.

This clonotype has just a few counts. In DNA, the CDR3 is TGCATATGTACGGGACACAACTATGGCTACACCTTC. Translating gives CICTGHNYGYTF. The chain has TRBV20-1 and TRBJ1-2, with D possibly TRBD1 on 6 matching bases. Germline V gene lookup returns CDR1 DFQATT and CDR2 SNEGSKA (reference sequence). The CDR3 extends over 12 amino acids.